This TCR beta chain was obtained from a study of blood T cells in healthy people across ages. A second PCR of roughly 6 to 12 cycles used a sample-barcoded 5' primer and a J-beta primer mix. Every molecule of cDNA carried a tag from a template-switch adaptor with 12 random nucleotides. CDR3-containing paired-end reads numbering at least 2.5 million came from each sample. MiXCR, run by TCRdb on the 5' RACE reads, gives a single entry per CDR3 protein. The sample includes approximately 940,000 distinct CDR3 sequences, roughly 52% of them seen just once. Germline V gene data show CDR1 as SGHTA and CDR2 as FQGNSA. V was clipped by 5 bases and J by 4 bases; unmatched bases: 5. The CDR3 extends over 14 amino acids. Every donor provided 9.5 to 10 milliliters of peripheral blood. Each sample yielded at least 6 million isolated PBMCs. Only a few counts were recorded for this clonotype.

The TCR was taken from a man aged 30 to 45 in good health. The specimen sequenced was blood. The chain combines TRBV7-2 with TRBJ2-5; 9 positions agree with TRBD2. The DNA for the CDR3 is TGTGCCAGCAGCAAAGGACTAGCGTCAGAGACCCAGTACTTC. It is translated as CASSKGLASETQYF.